The 12 T cell receptor beta chains below were found in one sample sequenced in a study of vaccination effects on CD4 cells after COVID-19. The assay was immunoSEQ multiplex PCR, and TCRdb's table has in-frame clones only and misses some. The table records around 79,000 clones, approximately 74% of them present only once. Their cognate antigens are unknown. Prior to sequencing, the ViraFEST assay stimulated PBMC with viral peptide pools, which expanded the antigen-specific CD4+ T cells. Following culture for ten to eleven days, CD4+ T cells were isolated. Sequencing used CD4+ T cells from PBMCs cultured with HCoV-229E spike peptides, obtained before COVID-19 vaccination. Receptors were obtained from a human donor who received a COVID-19 vaccine.

The J gene is TRBJ1-2, the V gene TRBV5-6; D not certain. Trimming shortened V by 2 bases and J by 4 bases, and 9 bases separated the two germline ends. The CDR3 sequence is 13 residues long. Germline lookup yields CDR1 SGHDT and CDR2 YYEEEE. The CDR3 DNA sequence: TGTGCCAGCAGCTTAAGGATTGGCTATGGCTACACCTTC. It encodes CASSLRIGYGYTF.

The genes are TRBV11-3 and TRBJ2-2; D is undetermined. In germline, CDR1 is SGHNT, CDR2 YENEEA. V lost 5 bases to trimming and J lost 2 bases, with 15 bases between them. The CDR3 consists of 16 residues. For the CDR3, the DNA is TGTGCCAGCAGCCCCAGCACCGCACTTAACACCGGGGAGCTGTTTTTT. This gives the protein CASSPSTALNTGELFF.

The V call is TRBV18, the J call TRBJ1-1, with D perhaps matching TRBD1 (6 bases). V was shortened by 3 bases and J by 2 bases, with 10 bases between the two germline ends. The CDR3 is made up of 14 amino acids. Germline lookup yields CDR1 KGHSH and CDR2 LQKENI. Here the CDR3 DNA reads TGTGCCAGCTCACCCGGGACAACAAACACTGAAGCTTTCTTT. This encodes CASSPGTTNTEAFF.

This chain links TRBV28 with TRBJ1-2; no reliable D call. This CDR3 is built from 13 residues. The germline CDR1 and CDR2 sequences are MDHEN and SYDVKM. The V and J ends lost 1 base and 3 bases respectively, with 6 bases between them. CDR3 in DNA: TGTGCCAGCAGTTTATCCGATCACTATGGCTACACCTTC. It encodes CASSLSDHYGYTF.

This chain links TRBV3-1 (or the pseudogene TRBV3-2) with TRBJ2-3, with 11 bases matching TRBD2. Germline V CDR1 and CDR2: LGHDT, YNNKEL (reference sequence). The CDR3 runs 19 residues. Trimming cost V 4 bases and J 0 bases; bases outside gene matches: 12. CDR3 amino acids: CASSLQLAGGPDSTDTQYF. Here the CDR3 DNA reads TGTGCCAGCAGCCTTCAATTAGCGGGGGGGCCTGATAGCACAGATACGCAGTATTTT.

V and J are TRBV9 and TRBJ1-2; TRBD1 matches at 7 bases. The CDR3 sequence is 16 residues long. The V gene's germline CDR1 is SGDLS and CDR2 YYNGEE. Germline trimming cut 3 bases from V and 3 bases from J; bases unmatched to any gene: 11. CDR3 region: CASSAPSRGRDYGYTF. The CDR3 DNA reads as TGTGCCAGCAGCGCGCCCTCCAGGGGGAGAGACTATGGCTACACCTTC.

The V call is TRBV7-3, the J call TRBJ1-5, with TRBD1 identical over 7 bases. Germline assignment: CDR1 SGHTA and CDR2 FQGTGA. The CDR3 consists of 14 residues. The V and J ends lost 5 bases and 3 bases, in that order; junction bases with no gene match: 4. The CDR3 region is CASSVGQNNQPQHF. Written as DNA, the CDR3 is TGTGCCAGCAGCGTGGGACAGAACAATCAGCCCCAGCATTTT.

With respect to this clone: Different DNA sequences within this sample yield the same CDR3. The chain carries TRBV24-1 and TRBJ1-2; D remains unclear. The germline V gene has CDR1 KGHDR and CDR2 SFDVKD. The CDR3 sequence is 12 residues long. With 4 bases removed from V and 4 bases from J, the gap between germline ends came to 6 bases. The CDR3 loop is CATSDSGYGYTF. CDR3 sequence (DNA): TGTGCCACCAGTGACAGCGGCTATGGCTACACCTTC.

The chain has TRBV19 and TRBJ1-6, with 9 bases identical to TRBD1. After removal of 5 bases from V and 7 bases from J, the junction contained 18 bases not matched to a gene. The CDR3 consists of 19 residues. The V gene's germline CDR1 is LNHDA and CDR2 SQIVND (reference sequence). The CDR3 DNA is TGTGCCAGTAGTGCTCGTGGGACAGGGCGCGAAGTGGGAAATTCACCCCTCCACTTT. It translates to CASSARGTGREVGNSPLHF.

V gene TRBV28 combines with J gene TRBJ2-1; the D gene is possibly TRBD1 (5 bases). The germline gives CDR1 MDHEN, CDR2 SYDVKM. V was clipped by 6 bases and J by 2 bases, with 5 bases between them. This CDR3 is 12 amino acids long. The chain's CDR3 is CASRTAYNEQFF. DNA for the CDR3: TGTGCCAGCAGGACAGCCTACAATGAGCAGTTCTTC.

This chain connects TRBV6-5 to TRBJ2-7; D gene uncertain. CDR3 length: 14 amino acids. The germline V gene encodes CDR1 MNHEY and CDR2 SVGAGI. V was cut by 6 bases and J by 1 base, with 13 bases left in between. The CDR3 bases are TGTGCCAGCAGCCTCCGCGACCAGTCCTACGAGCAGTACGTC. It encodes CASSLRDQSYEQYV.

The gene calls are TRBV18 and TRBJ2-1; 7 bases are a match to TRBD2. This CDR3 comprises 14 residues. J lost 5 bases, V lost 6 bases, and 7 bases had no gene match. Germline V gene sequence: CDR1 KGHSH, CDR2 LQKENI. CDR3 in DNA: TGTGCCAGCTCCGGGGGAGGGGCCAACAATGAGCAGTTCTTC. Amino acid sequence: CASSGGGANNEQFF.